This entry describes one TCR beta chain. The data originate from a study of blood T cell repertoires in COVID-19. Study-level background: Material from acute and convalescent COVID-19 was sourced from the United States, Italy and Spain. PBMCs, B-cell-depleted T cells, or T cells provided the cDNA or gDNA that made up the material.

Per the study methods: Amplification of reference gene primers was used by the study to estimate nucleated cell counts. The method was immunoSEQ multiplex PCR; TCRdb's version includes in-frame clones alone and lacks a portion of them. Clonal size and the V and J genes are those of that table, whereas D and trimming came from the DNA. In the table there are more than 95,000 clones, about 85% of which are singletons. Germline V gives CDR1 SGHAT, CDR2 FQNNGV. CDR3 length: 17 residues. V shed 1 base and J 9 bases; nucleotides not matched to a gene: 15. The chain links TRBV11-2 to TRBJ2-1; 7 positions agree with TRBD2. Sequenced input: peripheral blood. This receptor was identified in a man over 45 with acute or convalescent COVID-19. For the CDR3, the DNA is TGTGCCAGCAGCTTAGTAATTTCGGGACTACCCCAGGGTGAGCAGTTCTTC. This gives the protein CASSLVISGLPQGEQFF. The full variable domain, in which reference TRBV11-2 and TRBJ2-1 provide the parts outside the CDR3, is EAGVAQSPRYKIIEKRQSVAFWCNPISGHATLYWYQQILGQGPKLLIQFQNNGVVDDSQLPKDRFSAERLKGVDSTLKIQPAKLEDSAVYLCASSLVISGLPQGEQFFGPGTRLTVL.